One and the same sample provided the 2 T cell receptor beta chains below, sequenced in a study of lymphopenia after photon versus proton radiotherapy. The table came from immunoSEQ multiplex PCR; TCRdb's copy has only in-frame clones and leaves some out. The data show approximately 80,000 clones, more than 70% seen once. This specimen was peripheral blood, taken from a patient treated with proton-based radiotherapy. Every receptor here comes from a man aged 55 to 70 with pancreatic cancer.

The J gene is TRBJ2-1, the V gene TRBV19; maybe TRBD2 (6 bases). V lost 5 bases to trimming and J lost 6 bases, with 11 bases between them. CDR1 and CDR2 (germline): LNHDA, SQIVND (reference sequence). This CDR3 region has 13 residues. CDR3 sequence (DNA): TGTGCCAGTAGTGCCGGGACTTTCAATGAGCAGTTCTTC. Translation: CASSAGTFNEQFF.

This rearrangement joins TRBV19 to TRBJ2-2, with D maybe TRBD1 (6 bases). This CDR3 has 15 amino acids. Germline lookup yields CDR1 LNHDA and CDR2 SQIVND (reference sequence). The V end lost 4 bases, the J end lost 0 bases, and 9 bases lay between the germline ends. As DNA, the CDR3 is TGTGCCAGTAGTACCGGGACAACGAACACCGGGGAGCTGTTTTTT. The encoded protein is CASSTGTTNTGELFF.